This T cell receptor (beta chain) was found in a study of T cell responses to AZD1222 COVID-19 vaccine (TCRdb year 2021). About the study as a whole: A total of 233 trial participants underwent TCR sequencing, of whom some 210 received two doses of AZD1222 and some 26 received two doses of the MenACWY control vaccine. Trial participants were enrolled into age subgroups of 18-55, 56-69 and 70-plus years, which contained roughly 140, 27 and 60 TCR-sequenced participants, respectively. On the study overall, not on this receptor specifically: Participants were mostly white British and included more females than males, and it was suggested by the authors that clonal diversity may have been underestimated. The 56-69-year group was small, and its depth increase did not reach significance, likely because of low power. Because no day 14 peak-response samples were available, repertoires were characterized only after the peak T cell response. Spike-specific TCR breadth and depth rose significantly after two AZD1222 doses compared with day 0 and with MenACWY recipients. Conclusions about previously exposed vaccinees are limited, since just five or six AZD1222 recipients were seropositive for SARS-CoV-2 at baseline. Reportedly, close to half of the unique spike-specific TCRs recognized epitopes lying outside the regions that are mutated in the B.1.351 and B.1.1.7 variants. The whole spike protein was spanned by vaccine-associated CD4 TCRs, and dominant responses were seen in regions 160-218 and 743-854.

This clone has a single count. The antigen this receptor binds is unknown. No clone much larger than this one lies a single base away; base qualities are absent. In the germline V gene, CDR1 corresponds to KGHSH and CDR2 to LQKENI. CDR3 length: 13 amino acids, cysteine to phenylalanine. Kept here is only the CDR3 DNA, which spans 39 bases and is read in frame from base 1. Trimming takes 5 bases from V and 4 bases from J, and the germline ends sit 8 bases apart. Interpreted using the paper, the time point label stands for: about 28 days (+/-7) after the second vaccine dose. The label giving this sample's treatment or condition can be read as: meningococcal conjugate vaccine given as trial control. Vaccinee samples were obtained from the UK trials COV001 and COV002, which included a single-blind randomized controlled phase 2/3 trial of AZD1222 (ChAdOx1 nCoV-19) in healthy adults. For TCRbeta chain sequencing, PBMC samples from trial participants were taken at day 0 and at day 28 after the second dose.

The CDR3 regions of human TCRbeta chains were analyzed by immunosequencing. Per the authors' processing: TCRs in the repertoires were matched against a reference library of SARS-CoV-2-specific TCRs that had been generated with the MIRA antigen-specificity platform. Breadth was defined as the fraction of unique TCRs that were SARS-CoV-2-associated, and depth was defined as the fraction of total T cells that were SARS-CoV-2-associated. Using the MIRA data, each spike-specific TCR was assigned both to the spike region to which the TCR was reactive and to a CD4 or CD8 class. Log10-transformed breadth and depth values were compared by one-way ANOVA with Sidak's multiple comparisons tests. This immuneACCESS table, as held by TCRdb, lists in-frame sequences with V and J called but not all clones. Of the missing ones, under half trace to an unresolved V gene in checked studies; the others have no known cause. The DNA gave D and trimming, while V, J and clone size come from that table. This sample lists fewer than 50,000 clones; around four fifths were detected once. The ten largest clones represent 20% to 25% of the sample.

This specimen consisted of peripheral blood, obtained 28 days after the second dose of the MenACWY control vaccine. The clonotype comes from an adult who received the MenACWY meningococcal vaccine as a control. This sequence uses TRBV18 and TRBJ2-2; a confident D gene designation cannot be given. In nucleotide form, the sequence is TGTGCCAGCTCATTCAGCTCCACCGGGGAGCTGTTTTTT. Its coded protein is CASSFSSTGELFF.